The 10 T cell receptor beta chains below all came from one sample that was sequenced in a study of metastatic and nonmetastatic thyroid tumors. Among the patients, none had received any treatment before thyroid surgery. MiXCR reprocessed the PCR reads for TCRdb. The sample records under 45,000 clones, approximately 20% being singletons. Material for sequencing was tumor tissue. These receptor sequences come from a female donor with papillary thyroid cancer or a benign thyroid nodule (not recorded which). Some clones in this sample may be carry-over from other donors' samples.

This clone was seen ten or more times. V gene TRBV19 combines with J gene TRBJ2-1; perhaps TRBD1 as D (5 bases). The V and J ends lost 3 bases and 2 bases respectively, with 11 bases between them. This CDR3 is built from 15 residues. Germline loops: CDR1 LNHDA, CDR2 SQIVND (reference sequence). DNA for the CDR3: TGTGCCAGTAGTATGGGGCGTCTTGCCTACAATGAGCAGTTCTTC. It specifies CASSMGRLAYNEQFF.

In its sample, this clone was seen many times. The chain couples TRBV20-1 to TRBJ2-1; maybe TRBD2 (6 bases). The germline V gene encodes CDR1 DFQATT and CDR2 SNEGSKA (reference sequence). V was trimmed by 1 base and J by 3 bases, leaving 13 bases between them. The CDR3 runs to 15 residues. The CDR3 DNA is TGCAGTGCTAGAGTAGCGGAACTTAACTACAATGAGCAGTTCTTC. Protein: CSARVAELNYNEQFF.

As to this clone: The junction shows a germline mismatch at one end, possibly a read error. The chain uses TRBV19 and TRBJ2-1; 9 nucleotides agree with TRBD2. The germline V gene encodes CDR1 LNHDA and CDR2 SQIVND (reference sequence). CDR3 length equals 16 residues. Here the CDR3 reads CASSIESSGIWYEHFF. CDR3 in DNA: TGTGCCAGTAGTATAGAATCTAGCGGGATTTGGTATGAGCATTTCTTC.

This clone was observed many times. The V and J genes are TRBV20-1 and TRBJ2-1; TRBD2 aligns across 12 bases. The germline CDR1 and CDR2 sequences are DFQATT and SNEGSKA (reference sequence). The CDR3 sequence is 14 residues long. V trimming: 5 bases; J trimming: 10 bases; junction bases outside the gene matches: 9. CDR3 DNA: TGCAGTGCTCTAGCGGGGGGGCCAACGAAAGAGCAGTTCTTC. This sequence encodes CSALAGGPTKEQFF.

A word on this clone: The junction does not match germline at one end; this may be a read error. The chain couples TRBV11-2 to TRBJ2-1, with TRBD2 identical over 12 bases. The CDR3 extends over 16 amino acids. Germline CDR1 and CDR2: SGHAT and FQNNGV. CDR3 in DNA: TGTACCAGCAGCCGCCTCTTGGGACTAGCGGGCGATGAGCAGTTCTTC. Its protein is CTSSRLLGLAGDEQFF.

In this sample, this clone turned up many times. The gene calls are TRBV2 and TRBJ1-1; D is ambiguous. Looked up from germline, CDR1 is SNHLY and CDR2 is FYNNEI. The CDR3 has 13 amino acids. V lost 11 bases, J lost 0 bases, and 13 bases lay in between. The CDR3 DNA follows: TGTGCCGGACGCAGTATCATGAACACTGAAGCTTTCTTT. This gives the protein CAGRSIMNTEAFF. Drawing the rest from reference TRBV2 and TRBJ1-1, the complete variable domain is EPEVTQTPSHQVTQMGQEVILRCVPISNHLYFYWYRQILGQKVEFLVSFYNNEISEKSEIFDDQFSVERPDGSNFTLKIRSTKLEDSAMYFCAGRSIMNTEAFFGQGTRLTVV.

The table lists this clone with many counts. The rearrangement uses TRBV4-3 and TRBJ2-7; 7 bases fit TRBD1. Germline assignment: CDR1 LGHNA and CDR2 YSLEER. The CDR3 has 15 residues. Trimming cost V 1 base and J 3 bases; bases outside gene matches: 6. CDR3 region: CASSQGTGFFYEQYF. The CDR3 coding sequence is TGCGCCAGCAGCCAAGGGACAGGATTTTTCTACGAGCAGTACTTC.

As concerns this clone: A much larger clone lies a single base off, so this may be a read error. The CDR3 region is CASRGGGPGTQYF. CDR3 nucleotide sequence: TGTGCCAGCAGGGGGGGGGGCCCCGGGACCCAGTACTTC. V and J are TRBV6-1 and TRBJ2-5, with D maybe TRBD2 (7 bases). The CDR3 is 13 amino acids. V dropped 6 bases and J dropped 7 bases, with 15 bases sitting between them. Germline V gene data show CDR1 as MNHNS and CDR2 as SASEGT.

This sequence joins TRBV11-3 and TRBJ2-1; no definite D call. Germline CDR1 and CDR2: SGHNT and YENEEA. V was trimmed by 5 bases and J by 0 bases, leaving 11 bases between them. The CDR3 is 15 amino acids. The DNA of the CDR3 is TGTGCCAGCAGCCCCGGGTGGAGCTCCTACAATGAGCAGTTCTTC. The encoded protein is CASSPGWSSYNEQFF.

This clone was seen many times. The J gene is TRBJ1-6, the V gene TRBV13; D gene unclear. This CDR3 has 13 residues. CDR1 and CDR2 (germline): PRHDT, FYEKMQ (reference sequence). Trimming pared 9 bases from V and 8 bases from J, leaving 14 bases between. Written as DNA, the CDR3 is TGTGCCAGGGGCCATGACCTGTATTCACCCCTCCACTTT. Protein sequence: CARGHDLYSPLHF.